The sequence of this TCR beta chain was determined in a study of monozygotic twins with inflammatory bowel disease. Notes on the study in general: Twin concordance left repertoire similarity unchanged, with limited power a possible explanation for this lack of difference.

In the case of this clonotype: Its antigen is not known.

The CDR3 length is 13 residues. Germline assignment: CDR1 GTSNPN and CDR2 SVGIG (reference sequence). TCRdb reprocessed the 5' RACE reads; each CDR3 protein has one entry and no DNA is given. This sample contains some 150,000 distinct CDR3 sequences. This TCR was recovered from a human donor with ulcerative colitis or Crohn's disease, or a healthy co-twin of an affected twin (not recorded which). Sequencing was carried out using blood. The chain links TRBV30 to TRBJ1-5. The CDR3 reads CAWSVNSNQPQHF.